This T cell receptor (beta chain) was sequenced during a study of human T cells and chemical hapten exposure. General study findings and limits: TCRs exceeding a frequency of 1 in 1000 stayed unchanged under DPC sensitization.

The CDR3 consists of 13 residues. The V end lost 1 base, the J end lost 9 bases, and 12 bases lay between the germline ends. Germline CDR1 is LGHDT and CDR2 is YNNKEL (reference sequence). TCRdb analysed the RACE reads with MiXCR anew, one entry per CDR3 protein. The table shows 80,000 to 95,000 distinct CDR3 sequences, with roughly 8.8% occurring only once. Time point noted: pre-sensitization, week 0. Described treatment: therapeutic diphenylcyclopropenone sensitization with weekly scalp DPC. Ahead of each patch test application, blood was drawn. With regard to this clonotype: Its antigen is not identified.

The chain carries TRBV3-1 and TRBJ1-2; D uncertain. The source was whole blood, collected in connection with sensitization to the hapten diphenylcyclopropenone (DPC). This clonotype was sampled from a woman aged 40 to 50 with alopecia areata. Some clones in this sample may be carry-over from other donors' samples. CDR3 in amino acids: CASSQVIGGRYTF. The DNA of the CDR3 is TGTGCCAGCAGCCAAGTGATCGGTGGGCGCTACACCTTC.